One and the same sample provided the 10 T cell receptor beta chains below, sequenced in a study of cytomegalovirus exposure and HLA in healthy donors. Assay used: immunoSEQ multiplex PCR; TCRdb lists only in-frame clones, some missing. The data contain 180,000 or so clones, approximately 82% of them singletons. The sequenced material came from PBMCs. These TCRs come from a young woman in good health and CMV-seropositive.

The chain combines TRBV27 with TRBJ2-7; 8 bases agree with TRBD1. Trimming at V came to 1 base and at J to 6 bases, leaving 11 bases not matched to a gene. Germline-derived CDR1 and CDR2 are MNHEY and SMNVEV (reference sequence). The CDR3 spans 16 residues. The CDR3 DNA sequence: TGTGCCAGCAGTTTATTATTGGGACAGGCTGTAGCCGAGCAGTACTTC. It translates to CASSLLLGQAVAEQYF.

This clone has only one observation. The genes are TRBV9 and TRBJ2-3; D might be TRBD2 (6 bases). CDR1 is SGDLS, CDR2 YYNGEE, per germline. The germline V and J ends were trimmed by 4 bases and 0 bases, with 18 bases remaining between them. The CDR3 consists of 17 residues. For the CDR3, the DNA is TGTGCCAGCAGCTTAATGCAGGTGGGAGGTAGCACAGATACGCAGTATTTT. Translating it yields CASSLMQVGGSTDTQYF.

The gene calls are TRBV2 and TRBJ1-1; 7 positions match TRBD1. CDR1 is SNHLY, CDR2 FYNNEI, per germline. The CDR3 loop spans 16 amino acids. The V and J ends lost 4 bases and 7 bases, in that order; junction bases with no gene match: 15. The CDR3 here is CASSASRSGGENEAFF. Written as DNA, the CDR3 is TGTGCCAGCAGTGCCTCTCGTTCAGGGGGTGAGAATGAAGCTTTCTTT. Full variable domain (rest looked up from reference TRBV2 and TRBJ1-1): EPEVTQTPSHQVTQMGQEVILRCVPISNHLYFYWYRQILGQKVEFLVSFYNNEISEKSEIFDDQFSVERPDGSNFTLKIRSTKLEDSAMYFCASSASRSGGENEAFFGQGTRLTVV.

CDR3 DNA sequence: TGTGCCAGCAGGGGGACAGGGCAAGGCTACACCTTC. It yields the protein CASRGTGQGYTF. The V call is TRBV6-5, the J call TRBJ1-2, with 9 bases identical to TRBD1. The CDR3 length is 12 residues. The V segment lost 6 bases and the J segment 8 bases; nucleotides outside the gene matches: 4. Germline V CDR1 and CDR2: MNHEY, SVGAGI.

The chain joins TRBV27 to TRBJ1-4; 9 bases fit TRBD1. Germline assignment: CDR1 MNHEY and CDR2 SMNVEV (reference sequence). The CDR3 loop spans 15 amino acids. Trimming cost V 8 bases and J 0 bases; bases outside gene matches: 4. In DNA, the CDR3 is TGTGCCAGCGGGCGACAGGGGGCAACTAATGAAAAACTGTTTTTT. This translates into CASGRQGATNEKLFF.

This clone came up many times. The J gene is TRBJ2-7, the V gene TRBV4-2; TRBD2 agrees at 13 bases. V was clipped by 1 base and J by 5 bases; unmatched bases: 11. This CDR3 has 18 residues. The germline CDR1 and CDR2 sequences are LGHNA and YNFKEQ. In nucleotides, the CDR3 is TGTGCCAGCAGCCAAGGGGTCAGGACTAGCGGGAGCCACGACGAGCAGTACTTC. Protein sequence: CASSQGVRTSGSHDEQYF.

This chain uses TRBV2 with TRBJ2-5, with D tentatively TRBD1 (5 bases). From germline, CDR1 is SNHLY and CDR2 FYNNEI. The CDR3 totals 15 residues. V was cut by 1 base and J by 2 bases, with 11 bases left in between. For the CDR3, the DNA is TGTGCCAGCAGTGAAGGGACATCTCCTCAAGAGACCCAGTACTTC. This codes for CASSEGTSPQETQYF.

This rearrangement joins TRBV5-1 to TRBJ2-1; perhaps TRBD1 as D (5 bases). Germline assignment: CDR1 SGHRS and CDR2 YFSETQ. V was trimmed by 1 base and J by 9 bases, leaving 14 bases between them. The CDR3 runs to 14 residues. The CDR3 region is CASSLSRDLGEQFF. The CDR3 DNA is TGCGCCAGCAGCTTGAGCAGGGATTTGGGTGAGCAGTTCTTC.

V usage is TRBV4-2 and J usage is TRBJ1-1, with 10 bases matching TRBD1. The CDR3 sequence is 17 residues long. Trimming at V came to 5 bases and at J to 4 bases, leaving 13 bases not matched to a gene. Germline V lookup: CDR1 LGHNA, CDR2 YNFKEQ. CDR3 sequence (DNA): TGTGCCAGCAGCGCAAGACAGGGGGCGCTTTCGGGCACTGAAGCTTTCTTT. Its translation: CASSARQGALSGTEAFF.

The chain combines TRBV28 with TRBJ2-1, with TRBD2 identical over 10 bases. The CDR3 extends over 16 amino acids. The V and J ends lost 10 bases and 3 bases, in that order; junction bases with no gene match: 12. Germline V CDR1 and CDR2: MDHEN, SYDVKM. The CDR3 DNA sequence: TGTGCCACCATAGGACTAGCGGAAAACCTCTACAATGAGCAGTTCTTC. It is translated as CATIGLAENLYNEQFF.